This TCR beta chain was sequenced in a study of blood T cell repertoires in COVID-19. Libraries were prepared by immunoSEQ multiplex PCR; TCRdb keeps only in-frame clonotypes and omits some of them. The data contain roughly 250,000 clones, 80% to 85% of them singletons. With 0 bases clipped from V and 5 bases from J, the junction kept 8 bases outside the gene matches. The germline CDR1 and CDR2 sequences are SGHDN and FVKESK. The CDR3 covers 16 residues. V usage is TRBV14 and J usage is TRBJ2-7, with 9 bases matching TRBD1. The sequence came from a woman aged 60 to 75 with active or convalescent COVID-19. Material: peripheral blood. The CDR3 spells CASSQDLWTGEHEQYF. Written as DNA, the CDR3 is TGTGCCAGCAGCCAAGATCTCTGGACAGGGGAGCACGAGCAGTACTTC.